Listed below are T cell receptor beta chains from one sample, sequenced in a study of beta chain features in type 1 diabetes. Generated by immunoSEQ multiplex PCR, the TCRdb table keeps only in-frame clones and is missing some. The data contain some 350,000 clones, roughly a tenth of them singletons. What was sequenced was central memory CD4+ T cells from blood. Source of these receptors: a man aged 30 to 45 with type 1 diabetes. The CDR3 runs from the conserved cysteine through the conserved F or W. The D gene is left open where the match is weak. Size is omitted from some rows. Given values are once, few, many or a class for expanded clones.

D gene | J gene | clone size | V gene | CDR3 length | CDR3 DNA | CDR3 protein
- | TRBJ2-6 | few | TRBV5-4 | 13 | TGTGCCAGCATCGACAGGGGGGCCAACGTCCTGACTTTC | CASIDRGANVLTF
- | TRBJ1-1 | few | TRBV6-6 | 15 | TGTGCCATCAAACCACAGGGCCTGATGAACACTGAAGCTTTCTTT | CAIKPQGLMNTEAFF
- | TRBJ1-1 | few | TRBV7-2 | 13 | TGTGCCAGCAGCGTCAACGGCTGGGGGAAAGCTTTCTTT | CASSVNGWGKAFF
TRBD1 | TRBJ2-7 | many | TRBV10-3 | 14 | TGTGCCATCAGTGTTGGGACAGGGTTCGACGAGCAGTACTTC | CAISVGTGFDEQYF
- | TRBJ2-1 | - | TRBV5-4 | 13 | TGTGCCAGCAGCCAAAGTCTGATGGATGAGCAGTTCTTC | CASSQSLMDEQFF
- | TRBJ2-2 | - | TRBV5-4 | 16 | TGTGCCAGCAGCTCACCGCACACAGGGACCACCGGGGAGCTGTTTTTT | CASSSPHTGTTGELFF
TRBD2 | TRBJ2-1 | - | TRBV5-1 | 14 | TGCGCCAGCAGCTATGGCGGGGGGAACAATGAGCAGTTCTTC | CASSYGGGNNEQFF
- | TRBJ1-2 | few | TRBV6-6 | 13 | TGTGCCAGCAGTAGAGGGGGGGACTATGGCTACACCTTC | CASSRGGDYGYTF
- | TRBJ1-5 | few | TRBV28 | 14 | TGTGCCAGCAGTTTGGGGACCATCAATCAGCCCCAGCATTTT | CASSLGTINQPQHF
- | TRBJ2-1 | many | TRBV6-5 | 14 | TGTGCCAGCAGTTACTCCGCATCCCGGGGTGAGCAGTTCTTC | CASSYSASRGEQFF
TRBD1 | TRBJ2-3 | few | TRBV6-6 | 15 | TGTGCCAGCAGTTACCGGCCGGGGACAGCGGATACGCAGTATTTT | CASSYRPGTADTQYF
- | TRBJ2-5 | many | TRBV2 | 13 | TGTGCCAGCAGTGAACTCACAGTTGGGACCCAGTACTTC | CASSELTVGTQYF
TRBD1 | TRBJ1-4 | - | TRBV11-2 | 15 | TGTGCCAGCAGCATTCACAGGGGGCTTGGGGAAAAACTGTTTTTT | CASSIHRGLGEKLFF
TRBD1 | TRBJ1-2 | - | TRBV29-1 | 12 | TGCAGCGGGACAGGGTATAACTATGGCTACACCTTC | CSGTGYNYGYTF
- | TRBJ1-2 | - | TRBV4-3 | 15 | TGCGCCAGCAGCCGAGAAAAGTTCGGGACGGATGGCTACACCTTC | CASSREKFGTDGYTF
- | TRBJ1-1 | - | TRBV10-3 | 15 | TGTGCCATCAGTGAGTCTGGCGGGGGGTCCGCTGAAGCTTTCTTT | CAISESGGGSAEAFF
TRBD2 | TRBJ2-2 | - | TRBV7-9 | 15 | TGTGCCAGCAACAACGGCGGGAGAAACACCGGGGAGCTGTTTTTT | CASNNGGRNTGELFF
- | TRBJ2-7 | - | TRBV7-6 | 15 | TGTGCCAGCAGCCTACAATTGGGACGGAACTACGAGCAGTACTTC | CASSLQLGRNYEQYF
TRBD2 | TRBJ2-1 | - | TRBV27 | 17 | TGTGCCAGCAGTAATCAGCGGGGACGGACCACCTACAATGAGCAGTTCTTC | CASSNQRGRTTYNEQFF
- | TRBJ2-7 | few | TRBV7-2 | 14 | TGTGCCAGCAGCTTAGCAGACGGTTTCTACGAGCAGTACTTC | CASSLADGFYEQYF
- | TRBJ1-1 | - | TRBV5-1 | 15 | TGCGCCAGCAGCTTGGACGTTGTGGGCCGAACTGAAGCTTTCTTT | CASSLDVVGRTEAFF
TRBD1 | TRBJ1-1 | few | TRBV18 | 14 | TGTGCCAGCTCCCAGGACAGGGCGGACACTGAAGCTTTCTTT | CASSQDRADTEAFF
- | TRBJ1-1 | many | TRBV18 | 14 | TGTGCCAGCTCACCCCGACCGGGGGACACTGAAGCTTTCTTT | CASSPRPGDTEAFF
- | TRBJ2-3 | few | TRBV27 | 13 | TGTGCCAGCAGCCCACCCTACACAGATACGCAGTATTTT | CASSPPYTDTQYF
TRBD2 | TRBJ2-7 | - | TRBV27 | 17 | TGTGCCAGCAGTCTACAAGCACCACTAGCGGGAGGGCACGAGCAGTACTTC | CASSLQAPLAGGHEQYF
- | TRBJ1-2 | few | TRBV7-2 | 14 | TGTGCCAGCAGCTCAGCGAGGCCTAACTATGGCTACACCTTC | CASSSARPNYGYTF
- | TRBJ1-2 | many | TRBV10-3 | 11 | TGTGCCATCAGTTCAGGGAGTGGCTACACCTTC | CAISSGSGYTF
- | TRBJ2-2 | few | TRBV5-1 | 15 | TGCGCCAGCAGCTTGCCCCAGGGTAACACCGGGGAGCTGTTTTTT | CASSLPQGNTGELFF
TRBD2 | TRBJ2-5 | few | TRBV28 | 15 | TGTGCCAGCAGTTTATCCGGGACTACGAAAGAGACCCAGTACTTC | CASSLSGTTKETQYF
- | TRBJ2-7 | few | TRBV9 | 11 | TGTGCCAGCAGCTCTCAATACGAGCAGTACTTC | CASSSQYEQYF
- | TRBJ2-5 | - | TRBV28 | 17 | TGTGCCAGCAGTCCCCCGTCGGGGCGGCCGGGGCAAGAGACCCAGTACTTC | CASSPPSGRPGQETQYF
TRBD2 | TRBJ2-4 | few | TRBV28 | 16 | TGTGCCAGCAGGACGGGGGGAGACTTAGCCAAAAACATTCAGTACTTC | CASRTGGDLAKNIQYF
- | TRBJ2-5 | many | TRBV28 | 12 | TGTGCCAGCAGCCTCCTGCCAGAGACCCAGTACTTC | CASSLLPETQYF
TRBD1 | TRBJ1-2 | - | TRBV7-2 | 14 | TGTGCCAGCAGCTCTCCGGGACAGAAGAGTGGCTACACCTTC | CASSSPGQKSGYTF
- | TRBJ1-1 | - | TRBV6-1 | 13 | TGTGCCATCAGCCTGACAGAGAACACTGAAGCTTTCTTT | CAISLTENTEAFF
TRBD1 | TRBJ2-2 | - | TRBV19 | 13 | TGTGCCAGCAACAGGGGGCTCACCGGGGAGCTGTTTTTT | CASNRGLTGELFF
TRBD1 | TRBJ2-4 | - | TRBV28 | 16 | TGTGCCAGCAGTGTTCCGGGACAGGGAGCCAAAAACATTCAGTACTTC | CASSVPGQGAKNIQYF
TRBD1 | TRBJ2-5 | - | TRBV5-1 | 17 | TGCGCCAGCAGCTGGGTGGGTAGACAGGGAGTTTACAATGAGCAGTACTTC | CASSWVGRQGVYNEQYF
TRBD2 | TRBJ2-3 | - | TRBV4-2 | 16 | TGTGCCAGCAGCCAAGACGCTAGCGGGAGGACAGATACGCAGTATTTT | CASSQDASGRTDTQYF